Listed here are 6 T cell receptor beta chains from one sample, sequenced in a study of T cells in Graves' hyperthyroidism and ophthalmopathy. Amplification yielded TCR beta CDR3 regions, with RNA transcripts as the source. An initial round of RT-PCR targeting the TCR CDR3 relied on the HTBI primer set. TCRdb re-called the multiplex PCR reads through MiXCR, storing one row per CDR3 protein. The top ten clones hold over 30% of a sample with about 640,000 distinct CDR3 sequences, around 20% of them seen once. The sample consisted of blood. The receptor set was obtained from a man younger than 40 with Graves' ophthalmopathy.

J is TRBJ2-1 and V is TRBV20-1; 7 bases map to TRBD2. The ends lost 0 bases at V and 7 bases at J; junction bases unmatched: 12. This CDR3 spans 16 amino acids. Germline V gene sequence: CDR1 DFQATT, CDR2 SNEGSKA (reference sequence). The CDR3: CSARDKAGVRINEQFF. The CDR3 nucleotides read TGCAGTGCTAGAGATAAGGCGGGAGTACGGATTAATGAGCAGTTCTTC.

The chain uses TRBV27 and TRBJ2-7; TRBD2 matches 14 bases. The CDR3 totals 16 residues. The V gene's germline CDR1 is MNHEY and CDR2 SMNVEV (reference sequence). V trimming: 4 bases; J trimming: 4 bases; junction bases outside the gene matches: 6. The CDR3 DNA sequence: TGTGCCAGCAGTTCCATAGGGACTAGCGGGAGATACGAGCAGTACTTC. Protein: CASSSIGTSGRYEQYF.

The chain couples TRBV28 to TRBJ2-1; no clear D gene. V lost 4 bases, J lost 2 bases, and 12 bases lay in between. The germline V gene has CDR1 MDHEN and CDR2 SYDVKM. CDR3 length: 15 amino acids. CDR3 nucleotides: TGTGCCAGCAGTTCCACAGAGAAACCCTACAATGAGCAGTTCTTC. Its protein is CASSSTEKPYNEQFF.

V is TRBV20-1 and J is TRBJ2-7; 8 nucleotides agree with TRBD1. This CDR3 comprises 14 residues. Trimming cost V 1 base and J 6 bases; bases outside gene matches: 8. Germline lookup yields CDR1 DFQATT and CDR2 SNEGSKA (reference sequence). The CDR3 sequence is CSARGRQGLLEQYF. CDR3 nucleotides: TGCAGTGCTAGAGGTCGACAGGGGCTTCTCGAGCAGTACTTC.

On this clonotype itself: At one end the junction does not follow the germline gene, possibly because of a read error. V is TRBV6-1 and J is TRBJ1-1; 7 bases line up with TRBD1. The CDR3 is 12 amino acids. CDR1 and CDR2 (germline): MNHNS, SASEGT. CDR3 region: CASNETPGGAFF. CDR3 sequence (DNA): TGTGCCAGCAATGAAACCCCAGGGGGAGCTTTCTTT.

The gene calls are TRBV7-2 and TRBJ2-3; 16 bases are shared with TRBD2. This CDR3 is 19 amino acids long. From germline, CDR1 is SGHTA and CDR2 FQGNSA. J was trimmed by 4 bases and V by 4 bases; bases with no gene match: 11. CDR3 region: CASSSLMGLAGGRADTQYF. The CDR3 region has the DNA TGTGCCAGCAGCTCTCTTATGGGACTAGCGGGAGGGCGGGCAGATACGCAGTATTTT.